The entry below gives a single T cell receptor beta chain sequence along with its context. Enrolment of Seattle patients took place during active infection, and they were followed longitudinally. Libraries were prepared by immunoSEQ multiplex PCR; TCRdb keeps only in-frame clonotypes and omits some of them. The sample carries about 430,000 clones, around 90% recorded once. Trimming removed 4 bases from V and 8 bases from J, with 14 bases in between. The CDR3 consists of 14 residues. The germline V gene encodes CDR1 SGHTA and CDR2 FQGNSA. This sample is part of a study of blood T cell repertoires in COVID-19. About the research overall: Acute-phase and convalescent COVID-19 samples originated in the United States, Italy and Spain.

The sample was peripheral blood. This receptor was obtained from a man aged 18 to 30 with COVID-19, enrolled during active disease. V gene TRBV7-2 combines with J gene TRBJ1-4, with a tentative D call TRBD1 (6 bases). CDR3 region: CASSYPDSQEKLFF. The CDR3 coding sequence is TGTGCCAGCAGCTATCCGGACAGTCAGGAAAAACTGTTTTTT.